This T cell receptor beta chain was identified during a study of T-cell memory formation after mild COVID-19. Overall study: In these data, TCR clusters were largely donor specific.

In this sample, this clonotype turned up a few times. TCRdb reanalysed the 5' RACE reads using MiXCR and keeps one entry per CDR3 protein. The sample yields 200,000 to 250,000 distinct CDR3 sequences, approximately 15% seen once. CDR3 length: 15 amino acids. The germline CDR1 and CDR2 sequences are KGHDR and SFDVKD. V dropped 3 bases and J dropped 3; count of bases not matched to a gene: 2. This rearrangement joins TRBV24-1 to TRBJ2-2; 8 nucleotides match TRBD1. This receptor was taken from an adult woman who had mild COVID-19 (a few samples of this study predate the infection). Cell type and time point are not known. Sequencing input: PBMCs or a T cell subset sorted from them (not recorded which). The CDR3 DNA reads TGTGCCACCAGTGATATGGACAGGGACACCGGGGAGCTGTTTTTT. Its protein product is CATSDMDRDTGELFF.